This T cell receptor beta chain was recorded in a study of T cells in Graves' hyperthyroidism and ophthalmopathy. J gave up 8 bases and V 5 bases, and 9 bases lay outside the gene matches. CDR1 is SGHVS and CDR2 is FQNEAQ in the germline V gene. The CDR3 sequence is 14 residues long. Any patient presenting with uncontrolled infection, other autoimmune disease, pregnancy or lactation was left out. TCR beta CDR3 sequences were amplified from RNA transcripts. The TCR CDR3 first-round RT-PCR relied on the HTBI primer set. TCRdb fed the multiplex PCR reads into MiXCR, producing one record per CDR3 protein. The sample yields roughly 300,000 distinct CDR3 sequences, 15% to 20% seen once.

The specimen was blood. The gene calls are TRBV7-8 and TRBJ1-2; the match to TRBD1 covers 9 bases. The source is a woman aged 45 to 65 with Graves' hyperthyroidism. This CDR3 reads CASSRGQGLVGYTF. The CDR3 DNA is TGTGCCAGCAGCCGGGGACAGGGATTAGTAGGCTACACCTTC.